This T cell receptor (beta chain) was found in a study of brain T cells in children with intractable seizures. The J segment lost 5 bases and the V segment lost 4 bases, leaving 5 bases of the junction unmatched. Germline V gene lookup returns CDR1 SGHRS and CDR2 YFSETQ. The CDR3 totals 14 residues. Time point meaning: blood from clinic visit 5 months post-surgery; TSC patient then seizure free. Surgery cases with the highest brain T cell transcript signatures were chosen for sequencing. Before surgery, patients took at least one anti-epileptic drug. Sequenced by immunoSEQ multiplex PCR; TCRdb stores in-frame clones only, minus some. This repertoire shows about 350,000 clones, 85% to 95% found once; its top ten account for around 5%.

The chain has TRBV5-1 and TRBJ1-1, with 10 bases fitting TRBD1. This TCR was recovered from a boy in the first two years of life with tuberous sclerosis and intractable seizures. Sample: peripheral blood, taken 5 to 6 months after surgery. CDR3 amino acids: CASSLRQGATEAFF. In nucleotides, the CDR3 is TGCGCCAGCAGCCTACGACAGGGGGCGACTGAAGCTTTCTTT.